This TCR beta chain came from a study of PD-1 blockade in classical Hodgkin lymphoma. Germline CDR1 reads KGHSH; CDR2 reads LQKENI. CDR3 length: 14 amino acids. With 2 bases removed from V and 6 bases from J, the gap between germline ends came to 13 bases. Every single patient, without exception, relapsed after autologous stem cell transplantation, and brentuximab vedotin exposure varied. Broader study findings: Before treatment, TCR diversity in newly diagnosed patients was reportedly lower than in healthy donors. Unlike CD8+ TCR diversity, which did not rise significantly by C4D1, CD4+ TCR diversity did.

The table lists this clone with a count of one. Its antigen is unidentified. TCRdb's table, derived via immunoSEQ multiplex PCR, lists solely in-frame clones and lacks some. In the table there are tens of thousands of clones, approximately 73% of which are singletons. Sample: peripheral blood mononuclear cells (PBMCs), taken before the second cycle of nivolumab. The chain is built from TRBV18 and TRBJ1-1; maybe TRBD1 (6 bases). The TCR comes from a human donor with classical Hodgkin lymphoma. Here the CDR3 reads CASSPRGEGAEAFF. The CDR3 DNA sequence: TGTGCCAGCTCACCAAGGGGGGAAGGGGCTGAAGCTTTCTTT.